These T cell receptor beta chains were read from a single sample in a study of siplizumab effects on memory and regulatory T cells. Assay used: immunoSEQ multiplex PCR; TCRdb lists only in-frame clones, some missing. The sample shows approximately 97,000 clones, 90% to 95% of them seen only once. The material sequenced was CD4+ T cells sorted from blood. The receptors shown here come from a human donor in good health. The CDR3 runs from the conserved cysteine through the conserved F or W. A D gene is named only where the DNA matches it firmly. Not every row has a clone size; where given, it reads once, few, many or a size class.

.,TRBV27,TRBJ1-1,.,CASGYRQMNTEAFF,TGTGCCAGCGGGTATCGACAGATGAACACTGAAGCTTTCTTT
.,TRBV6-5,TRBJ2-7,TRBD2,CASSRLAPRSYEQYF,TGTGCCAGCAGCCGACTAGCCCCCAGATCCTACGAGCAGTACTTC
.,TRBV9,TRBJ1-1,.,CASSSGNRNTEAFF,TGTGCCAGCAGTTCAGGGAATCGGAACACTGAAGCTTTCTTT
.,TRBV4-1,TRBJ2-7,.,CASSQARPVLGTYEQYF,TGCGCCAGCAGCCAAGCTCGTCCCGTTTTGGGCACCTACGAGCAGTACTTC
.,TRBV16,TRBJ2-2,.,CASSIIRGANTGELFF,TGTGCCAGCAGCATTATAAGAGGAGCGAACACCGGGGAGCTGTTTTTT
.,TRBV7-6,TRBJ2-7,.,CASSSQVSYEQYF,TGTGCCAGCAGCTCTCAGGTTAGCTACGAGCAGTACTTC
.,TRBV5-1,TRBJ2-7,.,CASSGGPEGYEQYF,TGCGCCAGCAGCGGCGGCCCTGAGGGCTACGAGCAGTACTTC
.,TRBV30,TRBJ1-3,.,CAWSVSSGNTIYF,TGTGCCTGGAGTGTATCATCTGGAAACACCATATATTTT
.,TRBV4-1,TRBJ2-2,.,CASSQVARGKGELFF,TGCGCCAGCAGCCAAGTTGCTAGGGGAAAGGGGGAGCTGTTTTTT
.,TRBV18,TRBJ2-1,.,CASSPLDRNSYNEQFF,TGTGCCAGCTCACCCCTAGACAGGAACTCCTACAATGAGCAGTTCTTC
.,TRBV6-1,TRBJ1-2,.,CASRILGGYTF,TGTGCCAGCAGAATACTTGGCGGCTACACCTTC
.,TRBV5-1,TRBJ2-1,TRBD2,CASSLAPLAGVEQFF,TGCGCCAGCAGCTTGGCGCCCCTAGCGGGAGTTGAGCAGTTCTTC
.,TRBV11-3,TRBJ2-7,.,CASSLGALREQYF,TGTGCCAGCAGCTTAGGAGCTTTGCGCGAGCAGTACTTC
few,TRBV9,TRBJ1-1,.,CASSSSPNTEAFF,TGTGCCAGCAGCTCCTCCCCGAACACTGAAGCTTTCTTT
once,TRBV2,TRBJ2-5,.,CASSGETQYF,TGTGCCAGCAGTGGGGAGACCCAGTACTTC
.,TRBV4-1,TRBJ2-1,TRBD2,CASSSGPGLAGVQGNNEQFF,TGCGCCAGCAGCTCCGGGCCGGGACTAGCGGGAGTGCAGGGTAACAATGAGCAGTTCTTC
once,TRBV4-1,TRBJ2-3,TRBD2,CASSQIAGGPTDTQYF,TGCGCCAGCAGCCAAATAGCGGGAGGGCCCACAGATACGCAGTATTTT
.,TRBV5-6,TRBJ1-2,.,CASSPEWRDGYTF,TGTGCCAGCAGCCCCGAGTGGAGAGATGGCTACACCTTC
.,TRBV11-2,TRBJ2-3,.,CASSLLRRTDTDTQYF,TGTGCCAGCAGCTTACTGAGGCGGACCGACACAGATACGCAGTATTTT
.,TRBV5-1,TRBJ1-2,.,CASSSSGAFGYTF,TGCGCCAGCAGCTCGTCCGGGGCCTTTGGCTACACCTTC